Listed below are T cell receptor beta chains from one sample, sequenced in a study of T cell responses to AZD1222 COVID-19 vaccine. Method: immunoSEQ multiplex PCR; TCRdb's copy keeps in-frame clones and lacks some. The repertoire consists of about 67,000 clones, with about four fifths occurring once and the leading ten covering under 8.5%. This specimen consisted of peripheral blood, obtained 28 days after the second AZD1222 dose. These receptors were collected from an adult who received the AZD1222 COVID-19 vaccine. Both conserved end residues are part of each CDR3. Fields, in order: V gene, D gene, clone size, J gene, CDR3 protein, CDR3 DNA. D genes are given only for firm matches. Size is stated for part of the rows, as once, few or many counts, or as a class when the clone is expanded.

v_call: TRBV27; d_call: .; clone_size: .; j_call: TRBJ2-3; cdr3_aa: CASSLSRFGTQYF; cdr3_nt: TGTGCCAGCAGTTTATCAAGGTTCGGCACGCAGTATTTT
v_call: TRBV5-4; d_call: .; clone_size: .; j_call: TRBJ1-1; cdr3_aa: CATRDGWGAMNTEAFF; cdr3_nt: TGTGCCACCCGGGACGGGTGGGGGGCGATGAACACTGAAGCTTTCTTT
v_call: TRBV27; d_call: .; clone_size: .; j_call: TRBJ1-6; cdr3_aa: CASSTLENSPLHF; cdr3_nt: TGTGCCAGCAGTACCCTCGAGAATTCACCCCTCCACTTT
v_call: TRBV27; d_call: .; clone_size: .; j_call: TRBJ1-6; cdr3_aa: CASSFQYNSPLHF; cdr3_nt: TGTGCCAGCAGTTTCCAGTATAATTCACCCCTCCACTTT
v_call: TRBV2; d_call: TRBD1; clone_size: .; j_call: TRBJ1-6; cdr3_aa: CASSGTGGSGSPLHF; cdr3_nt: TGTGCCAGCAGCGGGACAGGGGGTTCGGGATCACCCCTCCACTTT
v_call: TRBV18; d_call: TRBD2; clone_size: once; j_call: TRBJ2-7; cdr3_aa: CASSQTLAGGTSYEQYF; cdr3_nt: TGTGCCAGCTCACAGACACTAGCGGGGGGGACATCCTACGAGCAGTACTTC
v_call: TRBV5-4; d_call: .; clone_size: .; j_call: TRBJ1-3; cdr3_aa: CASTSGPASGNTIYF; cdr3_nt: TGTGCCAGCACCTCGGGACCAGCCTCTGGAAACACCATATATTTT
v_call: TRBV7-2; d_call: .; clone_size: once; j_call: TRBJ1-1; cdr3_aa: CASSFGGTANTEAFF; cdr3_nt: TGTGCCAGCAGCTTTGGGGGGACGGCAAACACTGAAGCTTTCTTT
v_call: TRBV15; d_call: .; clone_size: .; j_call: TRBJ2-5; cdr3_aa: CATSHAWGSSETQYF; cdr3_nt: TGTGCCACCAGCCATGCCTGGGGTAGCTCCGAGACCCAGTACTTC
v_call: TRBV12-3/TRBV12-4; d_call: .; clone_size: .; j_call: TRBJ1-2; cdr3_aa: CASSRGHYGYTF; cdr3_nt: TGTGCCAGCAGCCGGGGACACTATGGCTACACCTTC
v_call: TRBV27; d_call: .; clone_size: .; j_call: TRBJ2-1; cdr3_aa: CASITGRGGHEQFF; cdr3_nt: TGTGCCAGCATTACGGGGCGAGGAGGGCATGAGCAGTTCTTC
v_call: TRBV6-4; d_call: TRBD2; clone_size: .; j_call: TRBJ2-7; cdr3_aa: CASSRDYGDEQYF; cdr3_nt: TGTGCCAGCAGCCGGGACTACGGCGACGAGCAGTACTTC
v_call: TRBV10-3; d_call: .; clone_size: .; j_call: TRBJ1-1; cdr3_aa: CAISEEGRGEAFF; cdr3_nt: TGTGCCATCAGTGAAGAAGGGAGGGGTGAAGCTTTCTTT
v_call: TRBV19; d_call: .; clone_size: .; j_call: TRBJ2-4; cdr3_aa: CASSSGAKNIQYF; cdr3_nt: TGTGCCAGTAGTAGCGGAGCCAAAAACATTCAGTACTTC
v_call: TRBV7-8; d_call: .; clone_size: .; j_call: TRBJ1-5; cdr3_aa: CASSTQGSQPQHF; cdr3_nt: TGTGCCAGCAGCACTCAGGGATCTCAGCCCCAGCATTTT
v_call: TRBV7-2; d_call: .; clone_size: .; j_call: TRBJ2-1; cdr3_aa: CASSLDPTPGNEQFF; cdr3_nt: TGTGCCAGCAGCTTAGATCCTACCCCGGGCAATGAGCAGTTCTTC
v_call: TRBV4-3; d_call: TRBD2; clone_size: .; j_call: TRBJ2-7; cdr3_aa: CASSLLPSSGGAASEQYF; cdr3_nt: TGCGCCAGCAGCCTTCTTCCTTCTAGCGGGGGGGCCGCATCCGAGCAGTACTTC
v_call: TRBV19; d_call: .; clone_size: .; j_call: TRBJ1-5; cdr3_aa: CASSIRQNQPQHF; cdr3_nt: TGTGCCAGTAGTATAAGACAAAATCAGCCCCAGCATTTT
v_call: TRBV18; d_call: .; clone_size: .; j_call: TRBJ2-6; cdr3_aa: CASSLQGSGANVLTF; cdr3_nt: TGTGCCAGCTCACTCCAGGGGTCTGGGGCCAACGTCCTGACTTTC
v_call: TRBV4-1; d_call: TRBD1; clone_size: once; j_call: TRBJ2-5; cdr3_aa: CASSQEETGEETQYF; cdr3_nt: TGCGCCAGCAGCCAAGAAGAGACAGGGGAAGAGACCCAGTACTTC
v_call: TRBV27; d_call: .; clone_size: .; j_call: TRBJ1-2; cdr3_aa: CASSLRGRGYTF; cdr3_nt: TGTGCCAGCAGTTTAAGGGGCCGGGGCTACACCTTC
v_call: TRBV5-1; d_call: TRBD1; clone_size: .; j_call: TRBJ2-3; cdr3_aa: CASSLGDREVDTQYF; cdr3_nt: TGCGCCAGCAGCTTGGGGGACAGGGAAGTGGATACGCAGTATTTT
v_call: TRBV2; d_call: .; clone_size: .; j_call: TRBJ1-2; cdr3_aa: CASSEQGSYGYTF; cdr3_nt: TGTGCCAGCAGTGAACAGGGGTCCTATGGCTACACCTTC
v_call: TRBV24-1; d_call: TRBD1; clone_size: .; j_call: TRBJ1-2; cdr3_aa: CATSDTGTATYIDGYTF; cdr3_nt: TGTGCCACCAGTGATACCGGGACAGCGACCTATATCGATGGCTACACCTTC
v_call: TRBV4-3; d_call: .; clone_size: .; j_call: TRBJ1-1; cdr3_aa: CASSQDRVLNTEAFF; cdr3_nt: TGCGCCAGCAGCCAAGATCGAGTGTTGAACACTGAAGCTTTCTTT
v_call: TRBV9; d_call: TRBD1; clone_size: .; j_call: TRBJ2-7; cdr3_aa: CASSPSGQPYEQYF; cdr3_nt: TGTGCCAGCAGCCCATCGGGACAGCCCTACGAGCAGTACTTC
v_call: TRBV7-2; d_call: .; clone_size: few; j_call: TRBJ2-2; cdr3_aa: CASSLASRVGTGELFF; cdr3_nt: TGTGCCAGCAGCTTAGCGTCCAGGGTAGGCACCGGGGAGCTGTTTTTT
v_call: TRBV5-1; d_call: TRBD1; clone_size: .; j_call: TRBJ1-3; cdr3_aa: CASSSTGPFGNTIYF; cdr3_nt: TGCGCCAGCAGCTCGACAGGGCCATTTGGAAACACCATATATTTT
v_call: TRBV14; d_call: .; clone_size: .; j_call: TRBJ1-4; cdr3_aa: CASSIQGANEKLFF; cdr3_nt: TGTGCCAGCAGCATTCAGGGTGCTAATGAAAAACTGTTTTTT
v_call: TRBV10-3; d_call: TRBD1; clone_size: .; j_call: TRBJ2-1; cdr3_aa: CAISDRGLDNEQFF; cdr3_nt: TGTGCCATCAGTGACAGGGGGCTGGACAATGAGCAGTTCTTC
v_call: TRBV4-2; d_call: .; clone_size: once; j_call: TRBJ2-6; cdr3_aa: CASSQDSSGANVLTF; cdr3_nt: TGTGCCAGCAGCCAAGATAGCTCTGGGGCCAACGTCCTGACTTTC
v_call: TRBV5-1; d_call: .; clone_size: few; j_call: TRBJ1-1; cdr3_aa: CASNLWTANTEAFF; cdr3_nt: TGCGCCAGCAACTTATGGACAGCTAACACTGAAGCTTTCTTT
v_call: TRBV19; d_call: .; clone_size: .; j_call: TRBJ2-5; cdr3_aa: CASSISQQETQYF; cdr3_nt: TGTGCCAGTAGTATTAGTCAGCAAGAGACCCAGTACTTC
v_call: TRBV19; d_call: .; clone_size: .; j_call: TRBJ2-4; cdr3_aa: CASSIREQSKNIQYF; cdr3_nt: TGTGCCAGTAGTATAAGGGAACAGTCCAAAAACATTCAGTACTTT
v_call: TRBV7-6; d_call: TRBD1; clone_size: many; j_call: TRBJ1-1; cdr3_aa: CASSAGQGVGTEAFF; cdr3_nt: TGTGCCAGCAGCGCCGGACAGGGGGTTGGTACTGAAGCTTTCTTT
v_call: TRBV10-3; d_call: .; clone_size: .; j_call: TRBJ2-7; cdr3_aa: CAISERSYEQYF; cdr3_nt: TGTGCCATCAGTGAACGGAGCTACGAGCAGTACTTC
v_call: TRBV2; d_call: .; clone_size: .; j_call: TRBJ1-4; cdr3_aa: CASSEGPEKLFF; cdr3_nt: TGTGCCAGCAGCGAGGGCCCCGAAAAACTGTTTTTT
v_call: TRBV19; d_call: .; clone_size: .; j_call: TRBJ2-7; cdr3_aa: CASSGGPWGYEQYF; cdr3_nt: TGTGCCAGTAGTGGTGGACCCTGGGGTTACGAGCAGTACTTC
v_call: TRBV11-2; d_call: TRBD1; clone_size: few; j_call: TRBJ2-7; cdr3_aa: CASSTHRGLGYEQYF; cdr3_nt: TGTGCCAGCAGCACGCACAGGGGGCTCGGGTACGAGCAGTACTTC
v_call: TRBV5-1; d_call: TRBD2; clone_size: .; j_call: TRBJ2-3; cdr3_aa: CASRSTSGGMNTQYF; cdr3_nt: TGCGCCAGCAGGTCGACTAGCGGGGGAATGAATACGCAGTATTTT
v_call: TRBV3-1/TRBV3-2; d_call: .; clone_size: few; j_call: TRBJ1-2; cdr3_aa: CASSQEVGRPTYGYTF; cdr3_nt: TGTGCCAGCAGCCAAGAGGTGGGGCGCCCCACATATGGCTACACCTTC
v_call: TRBV7-2; d_call: TRBD1; clone_size: once; j_call: TRBJ2-3; cdr3_aa: CASSLDRGTDTQYF; cdr3_nt: TGTGCCAGCAGCTTAGACAGGGGAACAGATACGCAGTATTTT
v_call: TRBV3-1/TRBV3-2; d_call: .; clone_size: .; j_call: TRBJ1-5; cdr3_aa: CASSRTYSNQPQHF; cdr3_nt: TGTGCCAGCAGCCGGACATATAGCAATCAGCCCCAGCATTTT
v_call: TRBV11-2; d_call: .; clone_size: once; j_call: TRBJ2-2; cdr3_aa: CASSLGAPGELFF; cdr3_nt: TGTGCCAGCAGCTTGGGGGCGCCCGGGGAGCTGTTTTTT
v_call: TRBV6-5; d_call: TRBD2; clone_size: .; j_call: TRBJ2-1; cdr3_aa: CASSYSRLAGTNEQFF; cdr3_nt: TGTGCCAGCAGTTACTCGCGCCTAGCGGGGACCAATGAGCAGTTCTTC
v_call: TRBV3-1/TRBV3-2; d_call: .; clone_size: .; j_call: TRBJ1-6; cdr3_aa: CASSQGAYNSPLHF; cdr3_nt: TGTGCCAGCAGCCAAGGAGCCTATAATTCACCCCTCCACTTT
v_call: TRBV6-5; d_call: .; clone_size: .; j_call: TRBJ1-3; cdr3_aa: CASSYSRAAGNTIYF; cdr3_nt: TGTGCCAGCAGTTACTCGCGGGCGGCGGGAAACACCATATATTTT
v_call: TRBV4-3; d_call: .; clone_size: .; j_call: TRBJ2-1; cdr3_aa: CASSQAGYNLDEQFF; cdr3_nt: TGCGCCAGCAGCCAAGCGGGCTATAATTTAGATGAGCAGTTCTTC
v_call: TRBV4-3; d_call: .; clone_size: .; j_call: TRBJ2-7; cdr3_aa: CASSQAPSSSSYEQYF; cdr3_nt: TGCGCCAGCAGCCAAGCCCCCTCTAGCAGCTCCTACGAGCAGTACTTC
v_call: TRBV6-4; d_call: TRBD1; clone_size: .; j_call: TRBJ1-1; cdr3_aa: CASSDSPGQGATEAFF; cdr3_nt: TGTGCCAGCAGTGACAGTCCGGGACAGGGGGCAACTGAAGCTTTCTTT
v_call: TRBV18; d_call: .; clone_size: .; j_call: TRBJ2-7; cdr3_aa: CASSPSRVSYEQYF; cdr3_nt: TGTGCCAGCTCACCCTCGAGGGTCTCCTACGAGCAGTACTTC
v_call: TRBV7-2; d_call: .; clone_size: .; j_call: TRBJ1-3; cdr3_aa: CASSSQGLSGNTIYF; cdr3_nt: TGTGCCAGCAGTTCTCAGGGACTCTCTGGAAACACCATATATTTT
v_call: TRBV7-9; d_call: TRBD2; clone_size: .; j_call: TRBJ2-2; cdr3_aa: CASSPGTSFGGELFF; cdr3_nt: TGTGCCAGCAGCCCAGGGACTAGCTTCGGCGGGGAGCTGTTTTTT
v_call: TRBV5-1; d_call: .; clone_size: .; j_call: TRBJ1-1; cdr3_aa: CASSLGHLSNTEAFF; cdr3_nt: TGCGCCAGCAGCCTGGGACATCTCTCGAACACTGAAGCTTTCTTT
v_call: TRBV11-2; d_call: .; clone_size: .; j_call: TRBJ1-5; cdr3_aa: CASSPGGYSNQPQHF; cdr3_nt: TGTGCCAGCAGCCCTGGAGGATATAGCAATCAGCCCCAGCATTTT
v_call: TRBV10-3; d_call: .; clone_size: .; j_call: TRBJ1-2; cdr3_aa: CAISGPELNGYTF; cdr3_nt: TGTGCCATCAGTGGCCCCGAGCTTAATGGCTACACCTTC
v_call: TRBV6-6; d_call: TRBD1; clone_size: .; j_call: TRBJ1-1; cdr3_aa: CASSYRTGWLTEAFF; cdr3_nt: TGTGCCAGCAGTTACAGGACAGGGTGGCTTACTGAAGCTTTCTTT
v_call: TRBV28; d_call: .; clone_size: once; j_call: TRBJ1-2; cdr3_aa: CASSYLGGPNYGYTF; cdr3_nt: TGTGCCAGCAGCTACCTGGGGGGGCCTAACTATGGCTACACCTTC
v_call: TRBV7-9; d_call: TRBD1; clone_size: .; j_call: TRBJ1-5; cdr3_aa: CASKGQGDNQPQHF; cdr3_nt: TGTGCCAGTAAGGGACAGGGGGACAATCAGCCCCAGCATTTT
v_call: TRBV7-2; d_call: TRBD1; clone_size: .; j_call: TRBJ1-1; cdr3_aa: CASSWSGGGTEAFF; cdr3_nt: TGTGCCAGCAGCTGGTCAGGGGGCGGCACTGAAGCTTTCTTT